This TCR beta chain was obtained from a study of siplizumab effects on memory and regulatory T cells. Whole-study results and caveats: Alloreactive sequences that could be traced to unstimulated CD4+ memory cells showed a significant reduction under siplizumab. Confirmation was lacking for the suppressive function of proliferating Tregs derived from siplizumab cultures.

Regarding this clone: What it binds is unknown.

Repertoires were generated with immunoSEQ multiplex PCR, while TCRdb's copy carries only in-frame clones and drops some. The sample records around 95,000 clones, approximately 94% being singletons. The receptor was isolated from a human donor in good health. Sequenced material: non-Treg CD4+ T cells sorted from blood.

CDR3 bases: TGTGCCAGCAGTCACCGGGTCTTTGGCACAGATACGCAGTATTTT. Its protein is CASSHRVFGTDTQYF. This sequence joins TRBV28 and TRBJ2-3, with unresolved D. This CDR3 has 15 residues. V shed 5 bases and J shed 1 base, with 13 bases lying between them. Germline lookup yields CDR1 MDHEN and CDR2 SYDVKM.